Below, one T cell receptor beta chain is given with its context. The data were obtained in a study of blood T cell repertoires in COVID-19. Germline V gene data show CDR1 as MNHEY and CDR2 as SVGAGI. V was pared by 8 bases and J by 5 bases, with 1 base of the junction left unmatched. The CDR3 is 13 amino acids. Sequencing used immunoSEQ multiplex PCR; TCRdb keeps in-frame clones, though not all of them. The sample shows 150,000 to 200,000 clones, more than 70% of them seen only once. The chain couples TRBV6-5 to TRBJ2-3; 13 bases are shared with TRBD2. The TCR was taken from a woman aged 60 to 75 with acute or convalescent COVID-19. Sequencing was performed on peripheral blood. CDR3 in DNA: TGTGCCAGCCGACTAGCGGGAGGAGATACGCAGTATTTT. It encodes CASRLAGGDTQYF.